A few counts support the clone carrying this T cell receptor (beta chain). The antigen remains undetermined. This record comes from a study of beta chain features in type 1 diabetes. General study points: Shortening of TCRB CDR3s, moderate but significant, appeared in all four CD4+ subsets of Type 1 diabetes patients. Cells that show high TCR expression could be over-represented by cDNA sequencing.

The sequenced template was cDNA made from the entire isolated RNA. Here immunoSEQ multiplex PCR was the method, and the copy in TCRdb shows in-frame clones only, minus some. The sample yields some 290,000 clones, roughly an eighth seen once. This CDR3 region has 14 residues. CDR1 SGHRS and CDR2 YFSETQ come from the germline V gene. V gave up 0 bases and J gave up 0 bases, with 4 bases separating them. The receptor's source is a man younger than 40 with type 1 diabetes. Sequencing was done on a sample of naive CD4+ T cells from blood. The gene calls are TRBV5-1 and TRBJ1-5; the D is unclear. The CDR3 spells CASSLDNSNQPQHF. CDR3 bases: TGCGCCAGCAGCTTGGACAATAGCAATCAGCCCCAGCATTTT.